Below are 25 T cell receptor beta chains sequenced from a single sample in a study of T cell changes during pregnancy in multiple sclerosis (dated by TCRdb to about 2019). The library was prepared using the immunoSEQ multiplex PCR assay. What TCRdb holds here is the immuneACCESS table cut down to in-frame rearrangements. Part of the clones is not present; checked against another copy, under half of the missing clones reflect an unresolved V gene, and the others are unexplained. Across this sample there are tens of thousands of clones, with approximately 86% seen only once. The ten most abundant clones make up around 0.38% of the sample. The sample in question was CD4+ T cells from peripheral blood mononuclear cells, obtained in the third trimester of pregnancy. These receptors came from a female donor with multiple sclerosis, enrolled in a pregnancy study.

The V and J genes are TRBV7-9 and TRBJ1-3; D perhaps matches TRBD1 (5 bases). Between the trimmed V and J ends, which lost 6 bases and 4 bases, there was a span of 19 bases. This CDR3 comprises 16 residues. CDR1 is SEHNR and CDR2 is FQNEAQ in the germline V gene (reference sequence). The DNA of the CDR3 is TGTGCCAGCAGTCCCTGGGGGGAAATAACCGGAAACACCATATATTTT. Translating it yields CASSPWGEITGNTIYF.

The chain joins TRBV15 to TRBJ1-2, with 9 positions matching TRBD1. The CDR3 totals 15 residues. The J segment lost 4 bases and the V segment lost 5 bases, leaving 8 bases of the junction unmatched. Germline V lookup: CDR1 LNHNV, CDR2 YYDKDF (reference sequence). Here the CDR3 DNA reads TGTGCCACCAGCTCATACAGGGGGCAGGGCTATGGCTACACCTTC. Its translation: CATSSYRGQGYGYTF.

The V and J genes are TRBV2 and TRBJ2-7, with D perhaps matching TRBD1 (5 bases). The germline V gene has CDR1 SNHLY and CDR2 FYNNEI. The CDR3 runs to 15 residues. Trimming cost V 1 base and J 2 bases, with 12 bases left between them. CDR3 protein: CASSEGAGRAYEQYF. DNA of the CDR3: TGTGCCAGCAGTGAAGGGGCAGGGCGAGCCTACGAGCAGTACTTC.

CDR3 bases: TGTGCCAGCAGCACCTTTATGGCGGGAGCGGACAATGAGCAGTTCTTC. This gives the protein CASSTFMAGADNEQFF. V and J are TRBV5-4 and TRBJ2-1, with 7 bases matching TRBD2. The germline CDR1 and CDR2 sequences are SGHNT and YYREEE (reference sequence). J lost 5 bases, V lost 4 bases, and 12 bases had no gene match. This CDR3 comprises 16 residues.

The CDR3 spells CASRTPGLAGNEQYF. CDR3 bases: TGTGCCAGCAGGACTCCGGGACTAGCGGGGAACGAGCAGTACTTC. V usage is TRBV6-5 and J usage is TRBJ2-7; 13 nucleotides agree with TRBD2. The CDR3 covers 15 residues. J was trimmed by 5 bases and V by 6 bases; bases with no gene match: 7. The V gene's germline CDR1 is MNHEY and CDR2 SVGAGI.

The rearrangement joins TRBV6-1 to TRBJ2-3, with 8 bases fitting TRBD2. Germline CDR1 is MNHNS and CDR2 is SASEGT. J lost 4 bases, V lost 1 base, and 10 bases had no gene match. The CDR3 covers 17 residues. The DNA for the CDR3 is TGTGCCAGCAGTGAAGATAAGCGGGAGACTGTCTCAGATACGCAGTATTTT. This encodes CASSEDKRETVSDTQYF.

The chain couples TRBV19 to TRBJ1-6; D remains ambiguous. The CDR3 extends over 13 amino acids. The ends were cut back, 3 bases at V and 7 bases at J, with 7 bases in the middle. Germline CDR1 LNHDA, CDR2 SQIVND (reference sequence). The CDR3 DNA sequence: TGTGCCAGTAGTATGACGGGGAATTCACCCCTCCACTTT. This encodes CASSMTGNSPLHF.

This clone has only a few counts. The chain employs TRBV5-4 and TRBJ1-5; possibly TRBD1 for D (6 bases). Trimming pared 3 bases from V and 5 bases from J, leaving 12 bases between. Germline assignment: CDR1 SGHNT and CDR2 YYREEE (reference sequence). The CDR3 runs to 14 residues. The CDR3 DNA sequence: TGTGCCAGCAGCTCAGGGGTAGTGGATCAGCCCCAGCATTTT. Translation gives CASSSGVVDQPQHF.

The gene calls are TRBV5-1 and TRBJ1-1; D is ambiguous. The CDR3 is 14 amino acids. V lost 5 bases, J lost 0 bases, and 11 bases lay in between. Germline CDR1 and CDR2: SGHRS and YFSETQ. CDR3 in amino acids: CASRFAYMNTEAFF. For the CDR3, the DNA is TGCGCCAGCAGATTCGCTTACATGAACACTGAAGCTTTCTTT.

This chain joins TRBV6-4 and TRBJ1-2, with 9 bases matching TRBD1. This CDR3 is 13 amino acids long. The ends lost 2 bases at V and 12 bases at J; junction bases unmatched: 7. Per germline, CDR1 MRHNA and CDR2 SNTAGT. The CDR3 DNA sequence: TGTGCCAGCAGTGACATATTACAGGGGGCCGACACCTTC. Translation gives CASSDILQGADTF.

The J gene is TRBJ2-1, the V gene TRBV4-3; TRBD2 matches at 9 bases. Germline V gene sequence: CDR1 LGHNA, CDR2 YSLEER. This CDR3 has 15 amino acids. The J segment lost 10 bases and the V segment lost 2 bases, leaving 9 bases of the junction unmatched. The CDR3 loop reads CASSQTSGSSGEQFF. CDR3 nucleotide sequence: TGCGCCAGCAGCCAAACTAGCGGGTCCTCAGGGGAGCAGTTCTTC.

The chain uses TRBV7-2 and TRBJ2-2; 12 bases are a match to TRBD2. The V segment lost 8 bases and the J segment 7 bases; nucleotides outside the gene matches: 14. In germline, CDR1 is SGHTA, CDR2 FQGNSA. This CDR3 comprises 17 residues. DNA of the CDR3: TGTGCCAGCCCCAGACCGTCCCTAGCGGGGGGGCACGGGGAGCTGTTTTTT. Protein product: CASPRPSLAGGHGELFF.

This chain joins TRBV6-1 and TRBJ2-3; a possible D gene is TRBD1 (6 bases). Trimming removed 5 bases at V and 4 bases at J, with 10 bases between. CDR1 and CDR2 from the germline V gene are MNHNS and SASEGT. The CDR3 totals 13 residues. In nucleotides, the CDR3 is TGTGCCAGCAGTACAGGGATTGCAGATACGCAGTATTTT. Translated, it gives CASSTGIADTQYF.

V gene TRBV6-6 combines with J gene TRBJ2-3; maybe TRBD1 (5 bases). Germline CDR1 is MNHNY and CDR2 is SVGAGI (reference sequence). V dropped 2 bases and J dropped 4 bases, with 13 bases sitting between them. The CDR3 sequence is 15 residues long. CDR3 DNA: TGTGCCAGCAGTTACATCTCCCAGGGTGCAGATACGCAGTATTTT. As protein: CASSYISQGADTQYF.

The V call is TRBV6-5, the J call TRBJ2-5, with 12 bases that match TRBD2. Unmatched junction bases numbered 2, after V lost 2 bases and J lost 1 base. The V gene's germline CDR1 is MNHEY and CDR2 SVGAGI. This CDR3 spans 16 amino acids. The CDR3 DNA reads TGTGCCAGCAGTTACGCTAGCGGGGGGGGCCAAGAGACCCAGTACTTC. Amino acids: CASSYASGGGQETQYF.

V is TRBV19 and J is TRBJ1-5; D not certain. With 6 bases removed from V and 2 bases from J, the gap between germline ends came to 11 bases. Germline V gene lookup returns CDR1 LNHDA and CDR2 SQIVND (reference sequence). The CDR3 runs to 14 residues. The CDR3 DNA sequence: TGTGCCAGTAGGGGAGAGGGTGGCAATCAGCCCCAGCATTTT. Translated, it gives CASRGEGGNQPQHF.

This chain joins TRBV7-9 and TRBJ1-2; D unresolved. With 6 bases removed from V and 1 base from J, the gap between germline ends came to 12 bases. The CDR3 is made up of 14 amino acids. Germline loops: CDR1 SEHNR, CDR2 FQNEAQ (reference sequence). The CDR3 region has the DNA TGTGCCAGCAGTCCGGTCACAGATAACTATGGCTACACCTTC. Translating gives CASSPVTDNYGYTF.

The CDR3 loop is CASSLSSWGPAGDTEAFF. The CDR3 DNA sequence: TGTGCCAGCAGCTTGTCTTCTTGGGGGCCGGCCGGGGACACTGAAGCTTTCTTT. V gene TRBV5-6 combines with J gene TRBJ1-1; maybe TRBD1 (6 bases). The CDR3 totals 18 residues. V was cut by 1 base and J by 3 bases, with 22 bases left in between. The germline V gene encodes CDR1 SGHDT and CDR2 YYEEEE.

The CDR3 sequence: CASSESGVEQYF. CDR3 coding DNA: TGTGCCAGCAGTGAATCGGGGGTCGAGCAGTACTTC. This sequence joins TRBV2 and TRBJ2-7; D is perhaps TRBD2 (6 bases). The germline V gene encodes CDR1 SNHLY and CDR2 FYNNEI. This CDR3 spans 12 amino acids. The V and J ends lost 2 bases and 6 bases respectively, with 8 bases between them.

The rearrangement uses TRBV7-2 and TRBJ2-7, with TRBD2 matching 12 bases. The CDR3 has 16 amino acids. V lost 5 bases, J lost 3 bases, and 8 bases stayed unmatched. Germline V gene sequence: CDR1 SGHTA, CDR2 FQGNSA. The CDR3 reads CASSGGTSGQRYEQYF. The CDR3 nucleotides are TGTGCCAGCAGCGGAGGGACTAGCGGGCAACGCTACGAGCAGTACTTC.

The chain links TRBV6-4 to TRBJ2-1; 8 bases map to TRBD2. CDR3 length: 11 amino acids. Looked up from germline, CDR1 is MRHNA and CDR2 is SNTAGT. V was pared by 4 bases and J by 15 bases, with 5 bases of the junction left unmatched. The CDR3 reads CASSGTSRLFF. The CDR3, as DNA: TGTGCCAGCAGTGGGACTAGCCGTTTGTTCTTC.

This chain links TRBV6-4 with TRBJ1-1; a weak D match, TRBD1 (6 bases). The CDR3 consists of 15 residues. In germline, CDR1 is MRHNA, CDR2 SNTAGT. V gave up 6 bases and J gave up 6 bases, with 20 bases separating them. In nucleotides, the CDR3 is TGTGCCAGCAGCGTGGATAGCGTAAAGGGGGCTGAAGCTTTCTTT. Its translation: CASSVDSVKGAEAFF.

The chain uses TRBV6-1 and TRBJ1-1; D might be TRBD1 (5 bases). CDR3 length: 17 residues. Trimming left V 0 bases short and J 8 bases short, with 22 bases between. Looked up from germline, CDR1 is MNHNS and CDR2 is SASEGT. The CDR3 loop is CASSEAGWGPETREAFF. CDR3 bases: TGTGCCAGCAGTGAAGCGGGTTGGGGCCCTGAAACTCGCGAAGCTTTCTTT.

The V gene is TRBV11-1, the J gene TRBJ1-1; D is perhaps TRBD1 (5 bases). CDR3 length: 14 residues. The V end was cut by 3 bases, the J end by 3 bases, with 11 bases between. Germline V gives CDR1 SGHAT, CDR2 FQDESV (reference sequence). Here the CDR3 reads CASSFLVRDTEAFF. The CDR3 nucleotides read TGTGCCAGCAGCTTTCTTGTCAGGGACACTGAAGCTTTCTTT. The complete variable domain, with remaining parts taken from reference TRBV11-1 and TRBJ1-1, reads EAEVAQSPRYKITEKSQAVAFWCDPISGHATLYWYRQILGQGPELLVQFQDESVVDDSQLPKDRFSAERLKGVDSTLKIQPAELGDSAMYLCASSFLVRDTEAFFGQGTRLTVV.

This clone rates as medium-sized. The rearrangement joins TRBV5-6 to TRBJ1-6; D might be TRBD1 (6 bases). From germline, CDR1 is SGHDT and CDR2 YYEEEE. There are 16 residues in the CDR3. The germline V and J ends were trimmed by 5 bases and 9 bases, with 21 bases remaining between them. The CDR3 DNA reads TGTGCCAGCAGTCGAACTCTTATCCAAGGGGGTTCACCCCTCCACTTT. This gives the protein CASSRTLIQGGSPLHF.